This TCR beta chain was captured by sequencing in a study of shared clonotypes between healthy human individuals. This CDR3 region has 14 residues. Trimming stripped 4 bases from V and 1 base from J, with 10 bases between. Germline V gene lookup returns CDR1 SGHNT and CDR2 YYREEE (reference sequence). Naive CD8 isolation took CD45RO-negative cells positively selected for CCR7 and excluded terminally differentiated effector memory CD45RA+ cells. Repertoires were generated with immunoSEQ multiplex PCR, while TCRdb's copy carries only in-frame clones and drops some. Among about 1,800,000 clones, roughly 94% were seen once, and the ten largest hold approximately 1%.

This receptor was identified in a man aged 18 to 29 in good health. J is TRBJ2-3 and V is TRBV5-4, with TRBD2 as a possible D gene (6 bases). The sequenced sample was naive CD8+ T cells sorted from blood. The CDR3 DNA reads as TGTGCCAGCAGCCTGGAGGGCCGCACAGATACGCAGTATTTT. Encoded protein: CASSLEGRTDTQYF.